A single sample gave rise to the 25 T cell receptor beta chains below, sequenced in a study of T cells in Graves' hyperthyroidism and ophthalmopathy. Using RNA transcripts as the source, TCR beta CDR3 regions were amplified. A set of HTBI primers served as the primers for a first-round RT-PCR of the TCR CDR3. TCRdb re-called the multiplex PCR reads through MiXCR, storing one row per CDR3 protein. Of roughly 570,000 distinct CDR3 sequences in the sample, more than 45% were seen once. Sequencing input: peripheral blood or thyroid tissue (not recorded which). The receptors come from an adult woman with Graves' disease, either hyperthyroidism or ophthalmopathy (not recorded which).

This sequence joins TRBV4-3 and TRBJ1-2, with no clear D. The V and J ends lost 0 bases and 4 bases respectively, with 6 bases between them. Germline V gene sequence: CDR1 LGHNA, CDR2 YSLEER. This CDR3 has 13 amino acids. The CDR3, as DNA: TGCGCCAGCAGCCAAGATAATCGCTATGGCTACACCTTC. As protein: CASSQDNRYGYTF.

This clonotype has a count of ten or more. This sequence joins TRBV2 and TRBJ2-7; D is uncertain. V was shortened by 5 bases and J by 1 base, with 12 bases between the two germline ends. The CDR3 loop spans 14 amino acids. Germline V CDR1 and CDR2: SNHLY, FYNNEI. In DNA, the CDR3 is TGTGCCAGCAGTAAAACTGTTCAATCCTACGAGCAGTACTTC. This gives the protein CASSKTVQSYEQYF.

This clonotype came up a few times. The chain is built from TRBV29-1 and TRBJ1-2; D ambiguous. CDR1 SQVTM and CDR2 ANQGSEA come from the germline V gene. The V and J ends lost 2 bases and 3 bases respectively, with 22 bases between them. The CDR3 has 17 residues. CDR3: CSVEPLTDGRAHYGYTF. The DNA of the CDR3 is TGCAGCGTTGAACCATTAACCGATGGGAGAGCGCACTATGGCTACACCTTC.

In this sample, this clonotype turned up many times. The chain links TRBV19 to TRBJ2-2; tentative D call: TRBD1 (7 bases). The length of the CDR3 is 15 residues. Trimming removed 7 bases from V and 3 bases from J, with 15 bases in between. In germline, CDR1 is LNHDA, CDR2 SQIVND (reference sequence). The CDR3 is CASTRDREDTGELFF. CDR3 in DNA: TGTGCCAGTACCCGAGACAGGGAGGACACCGGGGAGCTGTTTTTT.

This clonotype was picked up many times. The chain uses TRBV7-9 and TRBJ1-4, with TRBD1 matching 7 bases. CDR1 and CDR2 from the germline V gene are SEHNR and FQNEAQ (reference sequence). CDR3 length: 14 amino acids. The J segment lost 4 bases and the V segment lost 3 bases, leaving 2 bases of the junction unmatched. Here the CDR3 reads CASSLGQNNEKLFF. The CDR3 DNA reads as TGTGCCAGCAGCTTGGGACAGAATAATGAAAAACTGTTTTTT.

J is TRBJ2-1 and V is TRBV18; unclear D gene. V shed 4 bases and J shed 10 bases, with 20 bases lying between them. Germline V lookup: CDR1 KGHSH, CDR2 LQKENI. The CDR3 is made up of 15 amino acids. CDR3 protein: CASSQAFRVPQEQFF. The CDR3 DNA follows: TGTGCCAGCTCACAGGCGTTTCGGGTACCCCAGGAGCAGTTCTTC.

The chain couples TRBV24-1 to TRBJ1-6; D is undetermined. The length of the CDR3 is 14 residues. Germline V gene sequence: CDR1 KGHDR, CDR2 SFDVKD. V was shortened by 4 bases and J by 10 bases, with 13 bases between the two germline ends. The CDR3, as DNA: TGTGCCACCAGTGACGCTCCAGTCGGCTCACCCCTCCACTTT. It codes for CATSDAPVGSPLHF.

The chain joins TRBV5-1 to TRBJ2-5; possible D gene TRBD1, 6 bases. CDR1 SGHRS and CDR2 YFSETQ come from the germline V gene. CDR3 length: 14 residues. Trimming pared 6 bases from V and 3 bases from J, leaving 15 bases between. The CDR3 coding sequence is TGCGCCAGCACGTACGACAGGATCGAAGAGACCCAGTACTTC. Translated: CASTYDRIEETQYF.

In this sample, this clonotype turned up many times. V and J are TRBV19 and TRBJ1-5; a possible D gene is TRBD1 (6 bases). The CDR3 sequence is 16 residues long. In germline, CDR1 is LNHDA, CDR2 SQIVND (reference sequence). V dropped 7 bases and J dropped 2 bases, with 18 bases sitting between them. The chain's CDR3 is CASNLKGQNGNQPQHF. CDR3 sequence (DNA): TGTGCCAGTAATCTTAAGGGACAAAACGGCAATCAGCCCCAGCATTTT.

This chain uses TRBV20-1 with TRBJ2-5; D is unclear. The V gene's germline CDR1 is DFQATT and CDR2 SNEGSKA (reference sequence). The V end lost 3 bases, the J end lost 5 bases, and 13 bases lay between the germline ends. The CDR3 has 13 residues. CDR3 amino acids: CSASNWDGETQYF. CDR3 nucleotides: TGCAGTGCTAGTAACTGGGATGGGGAGACCCAGTACTTC.

With regard to this clonotype: This may be a read error, as it is one base from a much larger clone. The chain joins TRBV5-5 to TRBJ1-5; no clear D gene. The CDR3 runs to 15 residues. CDR1 and CDR2 from the germline V gene are SGHKS and YYEKEE (reference sequence). The DNA for the CDR3 is TGTGCCAGCAGCTTGGAAGAGTATAGCAATCAGCCCCGGCATTTT. It yields the protein CASSLEEYSNQPRHF.

The chain has TRBV12-3 or TRBV12-4 and TRBJ1-1, with a possible D match to TRBD1 (6 bases). Trimming removed 3 bases from V and 10 bases from J, with 15 bases in between. The CDR3 runs to 13 residues. The CDR3: CASSFERGVGAFF. The CDR3 nucleotides are TGTGCCAGCAGTTTTGAGAGGGGGGTCGGAGCTTTCTTT.

This chain's CDR3 is CASRGQPGQPQHF. The CDR3 nucleotides read TGTGCCAGTAGAGGACAGCCTGGCCAGCCCCAGCATTTT. This chain connects TRBV19 to TRBJ1-5, with D tentatively TRBD1 (6 bases). Trimming shortened V by 6 bases and J by 7 bases, and 13 bases separated the two germline ends. This CDR3 comprises 13 residues. Germline CDR1 and CDR2: LNHDA and SQIVND (reference sequence).

This clonotype was seen many times. This chain joins TRBV9 and TRBJ1-2; D not resolved. V gave up 1 base and J gave up 2 bases, with 9 bases separating them. Germline V lookup: CDR1 SGDLS, CDR2 YYNGEE. The CDR3 totals 14 residues. CDR3 sequence reads: CASSVTDQNYGYTF. The DNA for the CDR3 is TGTGCCAGCAGCGTAACGGATCAAAACTATGGCTACACCTTC.

This clonotype was detected ten times or more. Here the CDR3 reads CSAREPIPAYEQYF. CDR3 DNA sequence: TGCAGTGCTAGGGAGCCGATTCCCGCTTACGAGCAGTACTTC. The V call is TRBV20-1, the J call TRBJ2-7; D gene ambiguous. The CDR3 loop spans 14 amino acids. The V end was cut by 3 bases, the J end by 4 bases, with 16 bases between. Germline CDR1 and CDR2: DFQATT and SNEGSKA (reference sequence).

This clonotype was observed a handful of times. CDR3 bases: TGTGCCAGTAGTATTTTTGCAGCGAACACTGAAGCTTTCTTT. Residues: CASSIFAANTEAFF. V and J are TRBV7-2 and TRBJ1-1; D is uncertain. Germline V lookup: CDR1 SGHTA, CDR2 FQGNSA. The CDR3 loop spans 14 amino acids. V gave up 9 bases and J gave up 1 base, with 15 bases separating them.

In its sample, this clonotype was seen many times. The J gene is TRBJ1-2, the V gene TRBV5-4; D is perhaps TRBD1 (6 bases). Deletions cut 5 bases from V and 2 bases from J, with 13 bases between. The CDR3 length is 14 residues. The V gene's germline CDR1 is SGHNT and CDR2 YYREEE (reference sequence). The DNA of the CDR3 is TGTGCCAGCAGACCAGGGCAGGGGAACTATGGCTACACCTTC. As protein: CASRPGQGNYGYTF.

The V and J genes are TRBV20-1 and TRBJ1-6; 7 nucleotides match TRBD1. The CDR3 covers 15 residues. Losses at the gene ends were 5 bases for V and 7 bases for J; bases not matched to a gene: 11. CDR1 DFQATT and CDR2 SNEGSKA come from the germline V gene (reference sequence). CDR3 residues: CSAVLTGSPNSPLHF. As DNA, the CDR3 is TGCAGTGCTGTTCTGACAGGGAGTCCCAATTCACCCCTCCACTTT.

This clonotype was seen a few times. This chain links TRBV10-1 with TRBJ2-7; D ambiguous. V lost 3 bases to trimming and J lost 6 bases, with 6 bases between them. This CDR3 is 11 amino acids long. Germline CDR1 WNHNN, CDR2 SYGVQD (reference sequence). The CDR3 sequence is CASSDGAEQYF. CDR3 nucleotides: TGCGCCAGCAGTGACGGTGCCGAGCAGTACTTC.

Worth noting for this clonotype: A read error may produce the germline difference seen at one junction end. The chain recombines TRBV20-1 with TRBJ2-5, with D possibly being TRBD2 (6 bases). There are 15 residues in the CDR3. Germline assignment: CDR1 DFQATT and CDR2 SNEGSKA (reference sequence). The CDR3: CSAPRSDYEQEIQYF. The CDR3 DNA is TGCAGTGCTCCAAGGTCGGACTACGAGCAAGAGATCCAGTACTTC.

The chain carries TRBV29-1 and TRBJ1-1; D is undetermined. CDR1 and CDR2 from the germline V gene are SQVTM and ANQGSEA. The V end lost 3 bases, the J end lost 5 bases, and 13 bases lay between the germline ends. The CDR3 has 13 residues. Written as DNA, the CDR3 is TGCAGCGTTGAGGCCATGGGTATGACTGAAGCTTTCTTT. It encodes CSVEAMGMTEAFF.

This chain connects TRBV9 to TRBJ2-6; 11 nucleotides match TRBD2. This CDR3 comprises 18 residues. The ends lost 4 bases at V and 2 bases at J; junction bases unmatched: 8. The germline V gene encodes CDR1 SGDLS and CDR2 YYNGEE. The CDR3 DNA reads as TGTGCCAGCAGCCCCGATAGCGGGGGGGCGGCTGGGGCCAACGTCCTGACTTTC. Translating gives CASSPDSGGAAGANVLTF. Full variable domain (rest looked up from reference TRBV9 and TRBJ2-6): DSGVTQTPKHLITATGQRVTLRCSPRSGDLSVYWYQQSLDQGLQFLIQYYNGEERAKGNILERFSAQQFPDLHSELNLSSLELGDSALYFCASSPDSGGAAGANVLTFGAGSRLTVL.

This clonotype came up many times. The J gene is TRBJ1-4, the V gene TRBV7-9, with 9 nucleotides matching TRBD1. Trimming removed 2 bases from V and 3 bases from J; junction bases left unmatched: 7. Germline CDR1 reads SEHNR; CDR2 reads FQNEAQ (reference sequence). The CDR3 totals 17 residues. This CDR3 is CASSLPGTGLANEKLFF. The CDR3 DNA reads as TGTGCCAGCAGCTTACCCGGGACAGGGTTAGCTAATGAAAAACTGTTTTTT.

As to this clonotype: This CDR3 fails to terminate in the conserved phenylalanine or tryptophan, so it likely reflects a read error. The DNA is omitted, as the CDR3 cannot be located on it reliably, and the CDR3 follows TCRdb's listing. This chain joins TRBV2 and TRBJ1-5. The CDR3 spans 8 residues, counting both ends. Germline V gene lookup returns CDR1 SNHLY and CDR2 FYNNEI. The CDR3 sequence: CASRQAGV.

This chain uses TRBV20-1 with TRBJ2-3; no clear D. The CDR3 contains 12 residues. The V gene lost 6 bases and the J gene lost 2 bases, with 9 bases spanning the gap. CDR1 and CDR2 from the germline V gene are DFQATT and SNEGSKA (reference sequence). The DNA of the CDR3 is TGCAGTGCCCCGCCCGTCACAGATACGCAGTATTTT. This codes for CSAPPVTDTQYF.